These T cell receptor beta chains were read from a single sample in a study of shared clonotypes between healthy human individuals. TCRdb's copy holds only in-frame clones and misses some; the assay was immunoSEQ multiplex PCR. The data contain approximately 440,000 clones, around 77% of them seen just once; the ten biggest clones take up around 12%. The specimen was PBMCs. The receptors were sampled from a woman aged 40 to 50 in good health. Some clones in this sample may be carry-over from other donors' samples. The CDR3 runs from the conserved cysteine through the conserved F or W. D genes are given only for firm matches. Size values are once, few and many counts, or a class for expanded clones, and some rows have none.

j_gene: TRBJ1-2; abundance: .; d_gene: .; v_gene: TRBV28; CDR3nt: TGTGCCAGCCAAACAGCGAACCTTAACTATGGCTACACCTTC; CDR3aa: CASQTANLNYGYTF
j_gene: TRBJ2-5; abundance: .; d_gene: TRBD2; v_gene: TRBV28; CDR3nt: TGTGCCAGCAGGGGGGGGTTAGAGACCCAGTACTTC; CDR3aa: CASRGGLETQYF
j_gene: TRBJ2-3; abundance: .; d_gene: TRBD1; v_gene: TRBV5-1; CDR3nt: TGCGCCAGCAGCTTGGTAGGGACAGGGGGAACAGATACGCAGTATTTT; CDR3aa: CASSLVGTGGTDTQYF
j_gene: TRBJ1-5; abundance: .; d_gene: TRBD1; v_gene: TRBV28; CDR3nt: TGTGCCAGCAGTCCAGGGGACAGGTACAATCAGCCCCAGCATTTT; CDR3aa: CASSPGDRYNQPQHF
j_gene: TRBJ2-7; abundance: .; d_gene: .; v_gene: TRBV11-2; CDR3nt: TGTGCCAGCAGCTTAGACTCTGGGCAGTACGAGCAGTACTTC; CDR3aa: CASSLDSGQYEQYF
j_gene: TRBJ1-1; abundance: .; d_gene: TRBD1; v_gene: TRBV29-1; CDR3nt: TGCAGCGTTGAAGATTTAGGACAGGGGTTGAACACTGAAGCTTTCTTT; CDR3aa: CSVEDLGQGLNTEAFF
j_gene: TRBJ2-2; abundance: .; d_gene: .; v_gene: TRBV28; CDR3nt: TGTGCCTACTCCCCGGACACGAACACCGGGGAGCTGTTTTTT; CDR3aa: CAYSPDTNTGELFF
j_gene: TRBJ2-1; abundance: .; d_gene: .; v_gene: TRBV21-1; CDR3nt: TGTGCCAGCACCAAACAGGGAAATCGCGGTGATGAGCAGTTCTTC; CDR3aa: CASTKQGNRGDEQFF
j_gene: TRBJ1-2; abundance: .; d_gene: TRBD1; v_gene: TRBV5-1; CDR3nt: TGCGCCAGCAGCTTCAGGGACAGGGCCTATGGCTACACCTTC; CDR3aa: CASSFRDRAYGYTF
j_gene: TRBJ2-7; abundance: .; d_gene: .; v_gene: TRBV30; CDR3nt: TGTGCCTGGAGTGGTTGGGTCGGATCCTCCTACGAGCAGTACTTC; CDR3aa: CAWSGWVGSSYEQYF
j_gene: TRBJ2-3; abundance: few; d_gene: .; v_gene: TRBV5-4; CDR3nt: TGTGCCAGCAGCCCCCCTTTTGGGGGCCCCACAGATACGCAGTATTTT; CDR3aa: CASSPPFGGPTDTQYF
j_gene: TRBJ2-1; abundance: .; d_gene: .; v_gene: TRBV14; CDR3nt: TGTGCCAGCAGCCAAGGAGACATACGAGAGCAGTTCTTC; CDR3aa: CASSQGDIREQFF
j_gene: TRBJ2-4; abundance: .; d_gene: TRBD2; v_gene: TRBV15; CDR3nt: TGTGCCACCAGCAGACTCGTCGGGACTAGCGGCGAACGAAACATTCAGTACTTC; CDR3aa: CATSRLVGTSGERNIQYF